This T cell receptor (beta chain) was identified during a study of shared clonotypes between healthy human individuals. At the level of the study: Plates per donor: three CD4 naive, three CD4 memory, two CD8 naive, one CD8 memory.

Study outcomes and limitations: Clonotypes not shared had lower generation probabilities than those common to all four donors.

Naive CD8 cells comprised CD45RO-negative, CCR7-positively selected cells, excluding terminally differentiated effector memory CD45RA+ cells. Assay: immunoSEQ multiplex PCR; the TCRdb copy retains only in-frame clones and omits some. This table has around 550,000 clones, 90% to 95% appearing once. A note on this clone: Its antigen is undetermined.

The sequence was collected from a woman in her thirties in good health. The sequenced material came from naive CD8+ T cells sorted from blood.

The CDR3 spells CSARGTTLHF. CDR3 nucleotides: TGCAGTGCTAGAGGAACGACCCTCCACTTT. This chain connects TRBV20-1 to TRBJ1-6; D not certain. CDR1 and CDR2 from the germline V gene are DFQATT and SNEGSKA (reference sequence). V lost 1 base to trimming and J lost 14 bases, with 6 bases between them. This CDR3 has 10 residues.